This T cell receptor (beta chain) was found in a study of T cell responses to AZD1222 COVID-19 vaccine. Study observations and caveats: Breadth and depth of Spike-specific TCRs rose after two AZD1222 doses.

About this clone: Antigen: not known.

CDR1 SGHTS and CDR2 YDEGEE come from the germline V gene. CDR3 length: 13 amino acids. The J segment lost 4 bases and the V segment lost 4 bases, leaving 4 bases of the junction unmatched. The data were produced by immunoSEQ multiplex PCR, yet TCRdb's version contains in-frame clones alone and is incomplete. The sample includes around 130,000 clones, 80% to 95% of them seen just once. This specimen consisted of peripheral blood, obtained 28 days after the second AZD1222 dose. The chain links TRBV5-8 to TRBJ1-2; TRBD1 agrees at 7 bases. This TCR came from an adult who received the AZD1222 COVID-19 vaccine. CDR3 in amino acids: CASSMDRSYGYTF. Written as DNA, the CDR3 is TGTGCCAGCAGCATGGACAGGAGCTATGGCTACACCTTC.